One and the same sample provided the 23 T cell receptor beta chains below, sequenced in a study of T cells in Graves' hyperthyroidism and ophthalmopathy. TCR beta CDR3 sequences were amplified from RNA transcripts. The HTBI primer set served for first-round RT-PCR of the TCR CDR3. TCRdb used MiXCR to reprocess the multiplex PCR reads, holding one entry per CDR3 protein. This table has approximately 630,000 distinct CDR3 sequences, 16% appearing once. Material for sequencing was blood. The receptors originated from a woman aged 25 to 39 with Graves' hyperthyroidism.

This clonotype has just a few counts. The CDR3 is CASSQGIAGEGKNIQYF. The CDR3 DNA follows: TGCGCCAGCAGCCAAGGAATAGCGGGAGAGGGCAAAAACATTCAGTACTTC. The chain joins TRBV4-1 to TRBJ2-4, with TRBD2 identical over 9 bases. Trimming cost V 1 base and J 3 bases; bases outside gene matches: 7. The CDR3 length is 17 residues. Germline V gene lookup returns CDR1 MGHRA and CDR2 YSYEKL.

This clonotype was seen many times. The rearrangement joins TRBV28 to TRBJ1-2; tentatively, D is TRBD1 (6 bases). V shed 8 bases and J shed 0 bases, with 10 bases lying between them. The CDR3 runs to 13 residues. Looked up from germline, CDR1 is MDHEN and CDR2 is SYDVKM. The CDR3 loop reads CASRDTANYGYTF. DNA of the CDR3: TGTGCCAGCCGGGACACAGCTAACTATGGCTACACCTTC.

The V and J genes are TRBV9 and TRBJ2-3, with D possibly matching TRBD1 (5 bases). The CDR3 runs to 17 residues. Deletions cut 0 bases from V and 2 bases from J, with 16 bases between. Per the germline V gene, CDR1 is SGDLS and CDR2 is YYNGEE. CDR3: CASSVGLRGSFTDTQYF. For the CDR3, the DNA is TGTGCCAGCAGCGTAGGGCTAAGGGGCTCCTTCACAGATACGCAGTATTTT.

This clonotype was detected only a few times. In DNA, the CDR3 is TGTGCCAGCACCGACCTCGGAGGGGGTCAGCCCCAGCATTTT. It translates to CASTDLGGGQPQHF. The chain couples TRBV6-2 or TRBV6-3 to TRBJ1-5, with D perhaps matching TRBD1 (6 bases). Trimming removed 7 bases from V and 6 bases from J, with 16 bases in between. The CDR3 runs to 14 residues. From germline, CDR1 is MNHEY and CDR2 SVGEGT.

In this sample, this clonotype turned up many times. This sequence joins TRBV6-1 and TRBJ2-7; possible D gene TRBD2, 6 bases. This CDR3 comprises 14 residues. V gave up 7 bases and J gave up 4 bases, with 17 bases separating them. The germline CDR1 and CDR2 sequences are MNHNS and SASEGT. The CDR3 loop is CASKYGTELYEQYF. In DNA, the CDR3 is TGTGCCAGCAAATACGGGACTGAGCTTTACGAGCAGTACTTC.

This clonotype was counted at least ten times. This chain uses TRBV5-5 with TRBJ2-1; 8 bases agree with TRBD2. Trimming took 4 bases from V and 4 from J; bases not matched to a gene: 7. The CDR3 has 15 residues. Germline values: CDR1 SGHKS, CDR2 YYEKEE (reference sequence). The CDR3 loop is CASSPLAGTYNEQFF. CDR3 DNA: TGTGCCAGCAGCCCATTAGCGGGGACGTACAATGAGCAGTTCTTC.

Details on this clonotype: This clone may be a read error of a much larger clone one base away. V usage is TRBV10-3 and J usage is TRBJ2-5; D gene unclear. Germline V gene lookup returns CDR1 ENHRY and CDR2 SYGVKD. V shed 2 bases and J shed 4 bases, with 11 bases lying between them. The CDR3 runs 14 residues. CDR3 amino acids: CAISELTGAETQYF. The CDR3 nucleotides are TGTGCCATCAGTGAGCTTACTGGTGCAGAGACCCAGTACTTC.

This clonotype showed up many times. This rearrangement joins TRBV7-2 to TRBJ2-5, with TRBD2 identical over 16 bases. V shed 4 bases and J 3 bases; nucleotides not matched to a gene: 2. The germline V gene encodes CDR1 SGHTA and CDR2 FQGNSA. The CDR3 runs to 16 residues. CDR3 amino acids: CASSWGLAGGKETQYF. For the CDR3, the DNA is TGTGCCAGCAGCTGGGGACTAGCGGGAGGGAAAGAGACCCAGTACTTC.

The chain joins TRBV9 to TRBJ2-4; a possible D gene is TRBD2 (6 bases). This CDR3 has 14 residues. Germline V gene lookup returns CDR1 SGDLS and CDR2 YYNGEE. The ends were cut back, 8 bases at V and 6 bases at J, with 18 bases in the middle. The CDR3 here is CASGPGDWGNIQYF. The CDR3 DNA reads TGTGCCAGTGGACCCGGGGACTGGGGAAACATTCAGTACTTC.

This clonotype came up a few times. This chain joins TRBV28 and TRBJ2-5; 13 nucleotides match TRBD2. Per germline, CDR1 MDHEN and CDR2 SYDVKM. The CDR3 totals 17 residues. Trimming cost V 4 bases and J 5 bases; bases outside gene matches: 10. The CDR3 sequence: CASSSRTSGSWWETQYF. The CDR3 DNA is TGTGCCAGCAGTTCCCGGACTAGCGGGAGTTGGTGGGAGACCCAGTACTTC.

Ten or more counts support this clonotype. J is TRBJ2-7 and V is TRBV28; 11 bases agree with TRBD2. J was trimmed by 4 bases and V by 8 bases; bases with no gene match: 4. The CDR3 contains 13 residues. Germline V gene sequence: CDR1 MDHEN, CDR2 SYDVKM. The CDR3 nucleotides are TGTGCCAGCGCGACTAGCGGGGAATACGAGCAGTACTTC. Protein product: CASATSGEYEQYF.

This clonotype was observed a few times. This sequence joins TRBV7-2 and TRBJ2-7; no firm D call. Trimming cost V 3 bases and J 3 bases, with 12 bases left between them. Per germline, CDR1 SGHTA and CDR2 FQGNSA. The length of the CDR3 is 14 residues. CDR3 bases: TGTGCCAGCAGCTTCCCCACTGCACACTACGAGCAGTACTTC. Translated, it gives CASSFPTAHYEQYF.

This clonotype has ten or more counts. This chain links TRBV2 with TRBJ1-1; D remains ambiguous. V gave up 6 bases and J gave up 0 bases, with 11 bases separating them. CDR1 SNHLY and CDR2 FYNNEI come from the germline V gene. The CDR3 covers 14 residues. The chain's CDR3 is CASSLTIMNTEAFF. As DNA, the CDR3 is TGTGCCAGCAGCCTTACAATCATGAACACTGAAGCTTTCTTT.

This clonotype was recorded many times. V usage is TRBV6-2 or TRBV6-3 and J usage is TRBJ2-3, with 9 bases lining up with TRBD1. V gave up 4 bases and J gave up 1 base; unmatched junction bases: 12. The CDR3 spans 18 residues. Germline V gene lookup returns CDR1 MNHEY and CDR2 SVGEGT. DNA of the CDR3: TGTGCCAGCAGTTCCCCCGTGGACAGGGGCGCCCGCACAGATACGCAGTATTTT. Amino acids: CASSSPVDRGARTDTQYF.

The chain uses TRBV24-1 and TRBJ2-3, with 8 bases fitting TRBD1. Germline V CDR1 and CDR2: KGHDR, SFDVKD. V was pared by 4 bases and J by 6 bases, with 11 bases of the junction left unmatched. This CDR3 contains 16 residues. CDR3 nucleotide sequence: TGTGCCACCAGTGACCCTTATGGACAGGGCTCGGATACGCAGTATTTT. Translated: CATSDPYGQGSDTQYF.

Concerning this clonotype itself: This could be a read error, since a much larger clone is one nucleotide away. This chain uses TRBV7-9 with TRBJ2-3, with 13 bases identical to TRBD2. From germline, CDR1 is SEHNR and CDR2 FQNEAQ (reference sequence). V shed 6 bases and J 5 bases; nucleotides not matched to a gene: 8. This CDR3 has 16 amino acids. The CDR3 coding sequence is TGTGCCAGCAGAGGTACTAGCGGGAGGGCCGGAGATACGCAGTATTTT. Protein sequence: CASRGTSGRAGDTQYF.

About this clonotype itself: This may be a read error: a much more frequent sequence differs by one nucleotide. The CDR3 loop is CASSLRTVYGYTF. The CDR3 region has the DNA TGTGCCAGCAGTTTAAGGACAGTCTATGGCTACACCTTC. V is TRBV28 and J is TRBJ1-2; weak D call: TRBD1 (6 bases). Trimming removed 2 bases from V and 4 bases from J, with 8 bases in between. The V gene's germline CDR1 is MDHEN and CDR2 SYDVKM. CDR3 length: 13 residues.

The CDR3 protein is CASSSPLLNTEAFF. The CDR3 nucleotides read TGTGCCAGCAGCTCCCCTCTACTTAACACTGAAGCTTTCTTT. This chain joins TRBV11-2 and TRBJ1-1; D is unresolved. Deletions cut 4 bases from V and 2 bases from J, with 11 bases between. The CDR3 runs 14 residues. CDR1 and CDR2 (germline): SGHAT, FQNNGV.

Concerning this clonotype: A much larger clone lies one base from this, so it may be a read error. This chain uses TRBV5-1 with TRBJ2-1, with D possibly matching TRBD2 (6 bases). Germline V gives CDR1 SGHRS, CDR2 YFSETQ. The CDR3 has 14 residues. V was pared by 4 bases and J by 8 bases, with 16 bases between. CDR3 DNA: TGCGCCAGCAGCGTGAATCGGGAGCGCGATGAGCAGTTCTTC. This encodes CASSVNRERDEQFF. Based on the CDR3 plus reference TRBV5-1 and TRBJ2-1, the full variable domain is KAGVTQTPRYLIKTRGQQVTLSCSPISGHRSVSWYQQTPGQGLQFLFEYFSETQRNKGNFPGRFSGRQFSNSRSEMNVSTLELGDSALYLCASSVNRERDEQFFGPGTRLTVL.

This clonotype was detected ten times or more. The rearrangement joins TRBV2 to TRBJ2-3; D is undetermined. Germline values: CDR1 SNHLY, CDR2 FYNNEI. There are 14 residues in the CDR3. V was shortened by 3 bases and J by 2 bases, with 9 bases between the two germline ends. The CDR3 coding sequence is TGTGCCAGCAGTGATTCAGCTATCACAGATACGCAGTATTTT. Encoded protein: CASSDSAITDTQYF.

This clonotype was seen ten or more times. CDR3 sequence (DNA): TGTGCCAGCAGCCAACAGGGGGACAATGAGCAGTTCTTC. Protein product: CASSQQGDNEQFF. This rearrangement joins TRBV7-2 to TRBJ2-1; 8 bases agree with TRBD1. CDR3 length equals 13 residues. Germline V CDR1 and CDR2: SGHTA, FQGNSA. Trimming cost V 5 bases and J 5 bases; bases outside gene matches: 2.

Concerning this clonotype itself: Germline and junction disagree at one end, which may indicate a read error. The chain couples TRBV6-5 to TRBJ2-1, with unresolved D. Looked up from germline, CDR1 is MNHEY and CDR2 is SVGAGI. The length of the CDR3 is 13 residues. The CDR3: CANSYERYNEQFF. CDR3 nucleotide sequence: TGTGCCAACAGTTACGAGAGGTACAATGAGCAGTTCTTC.

This clonotype was seen ten or more times. The gene calls are TRBV12-5 and TRBJ2-4; D not certain. Germline V gives CDR1 LGHNT, CDR2 FRNRAP. The CDR3 runs to 19 residues. Trimming cost V 2 bases and J 3 bases, with 23 bases left between them. For the CDR3, the DNA is TGTGCTAGTGGTTTGACAACGGAGAAGGTTGGTTTCGTCAAAAACATTCAGTACTTC. The encoded protein is CASGLTTEKVGFVKNIQYF.